One T cell receptor beta chain is described in this entry. A much larger clone differs by one base, so this may be a read error. The record originates from a study of patients and donors after allogeneic stem cell transplantation. Per germline, CDR1 LGHNA and CDR2 YNFKEQ. CDR3 length equals 15 residues. V dropped 0 bases and J dropped 6 bases, with 15 bases sitting between them. TCRdb redid the calling of the RT-PCR reads with MiXCR, one entry per CDR3 protein. This sample has 900,000 to 1,000,000 distinct CDR3 sequences, with approximately 18% found just once. The sequenced material came from blood, either unsorted or a sorted T cell fraction (not recorded which). This sequence originates from a human donor who was either an allogeneic HSCT recipient or a stem cell or donor lymphocyte infusion donor (not recorded which). It is not recorded whose cells these are; they may come from a transplant donor. The chain combines TRBV4-2 with TRBJ2-7; D not resolved. CDR3 amino acids: CASSQDPSTGCEQYF. CDR3 in DNA: TGTGCCAGCAGCCAAGACCCCTCGACCGGGTGCGAGCAGTACTTC.